The 16 T cell receptor beta chains in this list originate from one sample, sequenced in a study of T cell responses to AZD1222 COVID-19 vaccine. Measured with immunoSEQ multiplex PCR; TCRdb has only the in-frame clones, and not every one. This table holds over 95,000 clones, just under 90% found once. This specimen was peripheral blood, taken on day 0 of AZD1222 vaccination. Receptor source: an adult in good health.

The chain joins TRBV12-3 or TRBV12-4 to TRBJ2-3; no clear D. The CDR3 covers 12 residues. The germline V and J ends were trimmed by 7 bases and 5 bases, with 10 bases remaining between them. CDR3 sequence: CASTLEVDTQYF. The CDR3 region has the DNA TGTGCCAGCACTCTAGAAGTAGATACGCAGTATTTT.

The rearrangement joins TRBV7-2 to TRBJ1-2, with 8 bases aligning to TRBD1. The V gene's germline CDR1 is SGHTA and CDR2 FQGNSA. V lost 2 bases to trimming and J lost 3 bases; unmatched junction nucleotides: 2. This CDR3 region has 14 residues. The CDR3, as DNA: TGTGCCAGCAGCTTACCGGGACAGGACTATGGCTACACCTTC. It encodes CASSLPGQDYGYTF.

The chain joins TRBV4-1 to TRBJ2-3; 8 nucleotides align to TRBD2. The V and J ends lost 3 bases and 2 bases, in that order; junction bases with no gene match: 4. CDR3 size: 15 residues. Germline V gene data show CDR1 as MGHRA and CDR2 as YSYEKL. In nucleotides, the CDR3 is TGCGCCAGCAGCCACTCGGGGGGGGACACAGATACGCAGTATTTT. Its protein product is CASSHSGGDTDTQYF.

V is TRBV20-1 and J is TRBJ2-7; D is ambiguous. This CDR3 has 11 amino acids. Germline-derived CDR1 and CDR2 are DFQATT and SNEGSKA (reference sequence). V was pared by 4 bases and J by 6 bases, with 10 bases between. CDR3 nucleotides: TGCAGTGCTAAATCCCTAGTCGAGCAGTACTTC. It specifies CSAKSLVEQYF.

The chain combines TRBV7-2 with TRBJ2-5; 14 bases match TRBD2. CDR1 and CDR2 (germline): SGHTA, FQGNSA. The CDR3 is 19 residues long. Unmatched junction bases numbered 13, after V lost 3 bases and J lost 4 bases. The CDR3 DNA reads as TGTGCCAGCAGCTTCAATGTTGGGACTAGCGGGAGTAGGACAGAGACCCAGTACTTC. Translating it yields CASSFNVGTSGSRTETQYF.

The chain carries TRBV9 and TRBJ1-1; the D gene is possibly TRBD1 (5 bases). Per the germline V gene, CDR1 is SGDLS and CDR2 is YYNGEE. Trimming took off 0 bases at V and 4 bases at J, with 10 bases between the two ends. The CDR3 contains 14 residues. CDR3 region: CASSVGGAATEAFF. The CDR3 region has the DNA TGTGCCAGCAGCGTAGGAGGGGCGGCCACTGAAGCTTTCTTT.

This sequence joins TRBV2 and TRBJ2-7; 8 positions match TRBD2. The CDR3 sequence is 16 residues long. Germline CDR1 is SNHLY and CDR2 is FYNNEI. Trimming cost V 0 bases and J 3 bases; bases outside gene matches: 7. The CDR3 DNA reads as TGTGCCAGCAGTGAAGCCGGGGGGGCGAAAGTCTACGAGCAGTACTTC. As protein: CASSEAGGAKVYEQYF.

V usage is TRBV6-5 and J usage is TRBJ1-5; 7 bases match TRBD1. Trimming removed 6 bases from V and 5 bases from J; junction bases left unmatched: 4. CDR3 length equals 13 residues. CDR1 and CDR2 (germline): MNHEY, SVGAGI. Here the CDR3 reads CASRTGIYQPQHF. DNA for the CDR3: TGTGCCAGCAGGACAGGGATTTATCAGCCCCAGCATTTT.

This clone was seen just once. The genes are TRBV4-1 and TRBJ2-7, with a possible D match to TRBD2 (6 bases). The length of the CDR3 is 15 residues. With 0 bases removed from V and 0 bases from J, the gap between germline ends came to 9 bases. Germline V lookup: CDR1 MGHRA, CDR2 YSYEKL. CDR3 nucleotide sequence: TGCGCCAGCAGCCAAGATCTGGGGGGCTCCTACGAGCAGTACTTC. Translated, it gives CASSQDLGGSYEQYF.

CDR3 sequence (DNA): TGTGCCAGCAGCTTAGATAGAGGGAGGAACAATCAGCCCCAGCATTTT. Translated: CASSLDRGRNNQPQHF. The chain combines TRBV11-3 with TRBJ1-5; D gene uncertain. Looked up from germline, CDR1 is SGHNT and CDR2 is YENEEA. The V and J ends lost 0 bases and 3 bases respectively, with 12 bases between them. The CDR3 loop spans 16 amino acids.

The rearrangement joins TRBV19 to TRBJ1-5; 8 bases are a match to TRBD1. V gave up 10 bases and J gave up 1 base; unmatched junction bases: 12. CDR3 length: 16 amino acids. Germline V gene data show CDR1 as LNHDA and CDR2 as SQIVND (reference sequence). CDR3 residues: CATVPGQGYSNQPQHF. The CDR3 DNA is TGTGCCACCGTTCCCGGACAGGGTTACAGCAATCAGCCCCAGCATTTT.

The chain recombines TRBV5-8 with TRBJ2-3; a possible D gene is TRBD2 (5 bases). Germline V lookup: CDR1 SGHTS, CDR2 YDEGEE. Trimming took off 8 bases at V and 1 base at J, with 8 bases between the two ends. The CDR3 extends over 12 amino acids. The CDR3 region has the DNA TGTGCCAGTGTGAGGGGCACAGATACGCAGTATTTT. Translation gives CASVRGTDTQYF.

The CDR3 DNA sequence: TGCAGCGTCGTTAAAGGGTCGGACTATGGCTACACCTTC. Translation gives CSVVKGSDYGYTF. J is TRBJ1-2 and V is TRBV29-1; D call uncertain. Germline V CDR1 and CDR2: SQVTM, ANQGSEA. This CDR3 is built from 13 residues. V was trimmed by 6 bases and J by 3 bases, leaving 14 bases between them.

V is TRBV11-2 and J is TRBJ1-1, with D unclear. This CDR3 spans 13 amino acids. The germline gives CDR1 SGHAT, CDR2 FQNNGV. Deletions cut 2 bases from V and 1 base from J, with 5 bases between. CDR3: CASSLSPNTEAFF. The CDR3 bases are TGTGCCAGCAGCTTATCCCCGAACACTGAAGCTTTCTTT.

This clone has only one observation. The chain couples TRBV27 to TRBJ1-4; the match to TRBD1 covers 7 bases. The CDR3 spans 19 residues. Germline V gene data show CDR1 as MNHEY and CDR2 as SMNVEV (reference sequence). Trimming took 4 bases from V and 0 from J; bases not matched to a gene: 14. The CDR3 is CASSYPPRGQSATNEKLFF. The CDR3 nucleotides are TGTGCCAGCAGTTACCCCCCCCGGGGACAGTCGGCAACTAATGAAAAACTGTTTTTT. The full variable domain, rest sourced from reference TRBV27 and TRBJ1-4, is EAQVTQNPRYLITVTGKKLTVTCSQNMNHEYMSWYRQDPGLGLRQIYYSMNVEVTDKGDVPEGYKVSRKEKRNFPLILESPSPNQTSLYFCASSYPPRGQSATNEKLFFGSGTQLSVL.

The chain combines TRBV28 with TRBJ1-2; 12 bases map to TRBD1. Germline CDR1 and CDR2: MDHEN and SYDVKM. Trimming cost V 7 bases and J 5 bases; bases outside gene matches: 14. This CDR3 region has 17 residues. CDR3 protein: CASIYRDRGRGGYGYTF. The CDR3 DNA reads as TGTGCCAGCATTTACCGGGACAGGGGGCGCGGAGGATATGGCTACACCTTC.